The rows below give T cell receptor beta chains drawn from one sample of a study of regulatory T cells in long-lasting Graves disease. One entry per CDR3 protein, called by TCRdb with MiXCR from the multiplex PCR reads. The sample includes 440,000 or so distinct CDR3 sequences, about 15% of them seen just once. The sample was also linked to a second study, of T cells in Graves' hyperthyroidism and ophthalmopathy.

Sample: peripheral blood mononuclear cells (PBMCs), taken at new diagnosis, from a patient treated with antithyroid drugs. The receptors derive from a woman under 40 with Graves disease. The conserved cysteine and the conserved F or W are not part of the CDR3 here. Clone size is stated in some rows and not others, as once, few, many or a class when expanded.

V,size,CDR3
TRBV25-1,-,ASRLSGANVLT
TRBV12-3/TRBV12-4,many,ASSHDYNEQF
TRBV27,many,ASSSYRTSGSDTQY
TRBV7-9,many,ASSPRTSGDIYNEQF
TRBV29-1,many,SVVRGTEAF
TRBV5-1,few,ASPRGTGGTGELF
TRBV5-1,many,ASSLGAENEQF
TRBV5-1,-,ASSDDSLRVYGCT
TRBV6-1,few,AGSPLAGAYEQY
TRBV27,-,ASRGLAGVEQY
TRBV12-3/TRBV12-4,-,ASSLALAGVGETQY
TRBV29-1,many,SVAPRLADTQY
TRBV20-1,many,SATPSGRAQETQY
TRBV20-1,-,SASPKGEAKNIQY
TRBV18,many,ASSPLRSGSLDEQF
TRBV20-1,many,SASPNSGSTNEQF
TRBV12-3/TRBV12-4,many,ASSLRTGDRHGYT
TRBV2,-,ASSELAGRQETQY
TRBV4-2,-,ASSPHGQGASRTEAF
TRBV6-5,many,ASSYSIAYDEQY
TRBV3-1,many,ASSLDREIYEQY
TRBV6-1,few,ASSEAGIGNEAF
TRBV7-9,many,ASSARGLNQETQY
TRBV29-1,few,SVRTSGIYEQF
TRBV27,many,ASRALAGAQGKLF
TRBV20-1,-,SARAIEYRDVNYGYT
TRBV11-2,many,ASSLAGRGVTGELF
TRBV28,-,ASGTGQTNTEAF
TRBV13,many,ASSHSGRPSYEQY
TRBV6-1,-,ASSRQGASSYT
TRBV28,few,ASRLAGISWEQF
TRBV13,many,ASSSPTTSGEQF
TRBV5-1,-,ASSLVPGGEQY
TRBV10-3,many,AISESVNEQF